This T cell receptor beta chain was profiled in a study of blood T cell repertoires in COVID-19. Study context: Acute and convalescent COVID-19 samples came from the United States, Italy and Spain. Sample material is recorded as cDNA or gDNA derived from T cells, B-cell-depleted T cells, or PBMCs.

How the authors handled the data: Nucleated cell number was recorded as an estimate derived from reference gene primer amplification. Measured with immunoSEQ multiplex PCR; TCRdb has only the in-frame clones, and not every one. That table is the source of V, J and clone size, and D and trimming were worked out from the DNA. The table lists approximately 70,000 clones, roughly 91% of them singletons, with 7.3% in the top ten. CDR3 length: 18 residues. The V segment lost 2 bases and the J segment 0 bases; nucleotides outside the gene matches: 6. In germline, CDR1 is SGHTA, CDR2 FQGNSA. The chain uses TRBV7-2 and TRBJ2-6; 8 bases align to TRBD2. Sequencing was performed on peripheral blood. The TCR was taken from a man aged 35-49 years with COVID-19, enrolled during active disease. CDR3 residues: CASSLSAGLVSGANVLTF. CDR3 in DNA: TGTGCCAGCAGCTTATCGGCGGGACTAGTCTCTGGGGCCAACGTCCTGACTTTC. Complete variable domain (other parts from reference TRBV7-2 and TRBJ2-6): GAGVSQSPSNKVTEKGKDVELRCDPISGHTALYWYRQSLGQGLEFLIYFQGNSAPDKSGLPSDRFSAERTGGSVSTLTIQRTQQEDSAVYLCASSLSAGLVSGANVLTFGAGSRLTVL.